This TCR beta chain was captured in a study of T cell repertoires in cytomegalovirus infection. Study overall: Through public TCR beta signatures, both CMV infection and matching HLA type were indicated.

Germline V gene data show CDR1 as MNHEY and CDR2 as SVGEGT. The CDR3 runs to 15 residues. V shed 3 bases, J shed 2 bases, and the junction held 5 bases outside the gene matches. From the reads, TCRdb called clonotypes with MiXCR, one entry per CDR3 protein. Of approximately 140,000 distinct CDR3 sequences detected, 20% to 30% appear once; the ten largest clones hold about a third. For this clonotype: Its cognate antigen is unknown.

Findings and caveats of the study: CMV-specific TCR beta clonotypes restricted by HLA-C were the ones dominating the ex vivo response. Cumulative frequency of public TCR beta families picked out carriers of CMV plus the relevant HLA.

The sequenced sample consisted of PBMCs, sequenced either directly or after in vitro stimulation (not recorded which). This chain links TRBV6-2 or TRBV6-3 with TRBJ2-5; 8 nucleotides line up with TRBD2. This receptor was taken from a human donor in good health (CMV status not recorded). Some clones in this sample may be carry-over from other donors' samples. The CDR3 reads CASSYRGGRQETQYF. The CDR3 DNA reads TGTGCCAGCAGTTATCGCGGCGGGAGGCAAGAGACCCAGTACTTC.